This TCR beta chain is drawn from a study of T cell responses to AZD1222 COVID-19 vaccine. General study results and limits: Spike-spanning, vaccine-associated CD4 TCRs were dominant at 160-218 and 743-854.

With regard to this clone: The antigen is not known.

Libraries were prepared by immunoSEQ multiplex PCR; TCRdb keeps only in-frame clonotypes and omits some of them. Counted here are around 180,000 clones, around 89% occurring once; the ten biggest clones make up roughly 6.9%. Per germline, CDR1 SNHLY and CDR2 FYNNEI. CDR3 length: 14 residues. The trim removed 6 bases at V and 11 bases at J, leaving 7 bases unmatched. The chain combines TRBV2 with TRBJ1-6, with 10 bases identical to TRBD1. Sequencing was performed on peripheral blood, taken on day 0 of AZD1222 vaccination. The sequence was obtained from an adult in good health. The CDR3 DNA follows: TGTGCCAGCAGCGAGGGACAGGGGTTCGCACCCCTCCACTTT. It codes for CASSEGQGFAPLHF.